The 23 T cell receptor beta chains in this list originate from one sample, sequenced in a study of persistence of HIV-infected CD4 T cells. These receptors lack a known antigen. An overlapping HIV-1 Gag peptide pool stimulated these cells at 0.75 to 1 ug/peptide/mL. Responding CD4+ T cells were sorted by upregulation of both CD40 ligand and CD69. This was the immunoSEQ version 4 assay in survey mode. Generated by immunoSEQ multiplex PCR, the TCRdb table keeps only in-frame clones and is missing some. The sample lists fewer than 40,000 clones, approximately 70% occurring once. This material consisted of CD4+ T cells sorted from PBMCs after approximately 18-hour stimulation, taken from a patient who received antiretroviral therapy. Receptor source: an adult man with HIV who was CMV-seropositive.

Only a few counts were recorded for this clone. The chain is built from TRBV18 and TRBJ1-2; 7 nucleotides line up with TRBD1. This CDR3 region has 14 residues. Germline lookup yields CDR1 KGHSH and CDR2 LQKENI. Unmatched junction bases numbered 9, after V lost 6 bases and J lost 5 bases. The CDR3 DNA reads as TGTGCCAGCTCGCCTGGACAGGCTACGTATGGCTACACCTTC. Translation gives CASSPGQATYGYTF.

V and J are TRBV3-1 (or the pseudogene TRBV3-2) and TRBJ1-6; D call uncertain. The CDR3 covers 14 residues. Trimming pared 1 base from V and 7 bases from J, leaving 8 bases between. The germline gives CDR1 LGHDT, CDR2 YNNKEL (reference sequence). The CDR3, as DNA: TGTGCCAGCAGCCAAGGGGCAATGAATTCACCCCTCCACTTT. It encodes CASSQGAMNSPLHF.

The V and J genes are TRBV19 and TRBJ1-2, with TRBD1 identical over 12 bases. The CDR3 covers 20 residues. Germline trimming cut 4 bases from V and 4 bases from J; bases unmatched to any gene: 19. Looked up from germline, CDR1 is LNHDA and CDR2 is SQIVND (reference sequence). This chain's CDR3 is CASSSSSQAGTGGAGYGYTF. The CDR3 DNA sequence: TGTGCCAGTAGTAGCTCTTCTCAGGCCGGGACAGGGGGCGCGGGCTATGGCTACACCTTC.

V usage is TRBV3-1 (or the pseudogene TRBV3-2) and J usage is TRBJ2-7, with 7 bases that match TRBD2. V lost 2 bases to trimming and J lost 7 bases; unmatched junction nucleotides: 2. This CDR3 has 12 amino acids. Germline V gene data show CDR1 as LGHDT and CDR2 as YNNKEL (reference sequence). In DNA form, the CDR3 reads TGTGCCAGCAGCCAACGGCGGGGGGAGCAGTACTTC. It translates to CASSQRRGEQYF.

The rearrangement uses TRBV19 and TRBJ2-3; no clear D. Between the trimmed V and J ends, which lost 1 base and 1 base, there was a span of 9 bases. Germline V gene data show CDR1 as LNHDA and CDR2 as SQIVND (reference sequence). The CDR3 runs to 15 residues. For the CDR3, the DNA is TGTGCCAGTAGTATAGGGGCGGCACGCACAGATACGCAGTATTTT. This translates into CASSIGAARTDTQYF.

The genes are TRBV24-1 and TRBJ2-1; TRBD1 aligns across 10 bases. Per the germline V gene, CDR1 is KGHDR and CDR2 is SFDVKD. V trimming: 2 bases; J trimming: 4 bases; junction bases outside the gene matches: 4. This CDR3 is 16 amino acids long. CDR3 amino acids: CATSDSGTGVYNEQFF. In nucleotides, the CDR3 is TGTGCCACCAGTGATTCCGGGACAGGGGTATACAATGAGCAGTTCTTC.

The gene calls are TRBV7-3 and TRBJ2-1, with TRBD2 matching 9 bases. Germline V CDR1 and CDR2: SGHTA, FQGTGA. There are 18 residues in the CDR3. The ends lost 6 bases at V and 7 bases at J; junction bases unmatched: 19. CDR3 sequence (DNA): TGTGCCAGCAGGGCGACAGGGTATAGTAGCGGGGGAGGGAATGAGCAGTTCTTC. Translation gives CASRATGYSSGGGNEQFF.

In its sample, this clone was seen a few times. The genes are TRBV7-8 and TRBJ2-7, with D possibly being TRBD2 (6 bases). This CDR3 spans 15 amino acids. V gave up 4 bases and J gave up 0 bases, with 13 bases separating them. The germline V gene has CDR1 SGHVS and CDR2 FQNEAQ. The CDR3 DNA follows: TGTGCCAGCAGCTCGAACCGGGACTTCTCCTACGAGCAGTACTTC. Encoded protein: CASSSNRDFSYEQYF.

The chain is built from TRBV6-5 and TRBJ1-4; maybe TRBD1 (5 bases). CDR3 length: 15 residues. The germline V gene encodes CDR1 MNHEY and CDR2 SVGAGI. The V and J ends lost 5 bases and 2 bases respectively, with 12 bases between them. The chain's CDR3 is CASSRGQATNEKLFF. The CDR3 nucleotides are TGTGCCAGCAGTAGGGGTCAGGCGACTAATGAAAAACTGTTTTTT.

In this sample, this clone turned up a few times. The genes are TRBV7-9 and TRBJ1-5, with D possibly matching TRBD1 (5 bases). V lost 5 bases and J lost 2, with 13 bases in between. The CDR3 totals 15 residues. Germline lookup yields CDR1 SEHNR and CDR2 FQNEAQ (reference sequence). The CDR3 here is CASSPGGLGNQPQHF. The CDR3 nucleotides read TGTGCCAGCAGCCCGGGGGGACTGGGCAATCAGCCCCAGCATTTT.

This clone has a single count. The rearrangement links TRBV7-3 to TRBJ2-3; 10 bases map to TRBD1. With V trimmed by 5 bases and J by 2 bases, 4 bases remained unmatched. From germline, CDR1 is SGHTA and CDR2 FQGTGA. CDR3 length equals 15 residues. This CDR3 is CASSRTGGPTDTQYF. CDR3 DNA: TGTGCCAGCAGCCGGACAGGGGGGCCCACAGATACGCAGTATTTT.

V usage is TRBV6-5 and J usage is TRBJ2-7; D tentatively reads TRBD1 or TRBD2 (5 bases each). V was pared by 0 bases and J by 9 bases, with 12 bases between. This CDR3 has 13 residues. The V gene's germline CDR1 is MNHEY and CDR2 SVGAGI. The CDR3 sequence: CASSYSYGAGQYF. CDR3 DNA: TGTGCCAGCAGTTACTCTTACGGGGCCGGGCAGTACTTC.

The chain links TRBV27 to TRBJ1-6; 7 bases match TRBD1. CDR3 length: 17 amino acids. The germline V gene has CDR1 MNHEY and CDR2 SMNVEV (reference sequence). V trimming: 5 bases; J trimming: 0 bases; junction bases outside the gene matches: 7. The CDR3 protein is CASSETGWSSYNSPLHF. CDR3 bases: TGTGCCAGCAGTGAGACAGGGTGGAGCTCCTATAATTCACCCCTCCACTTT.

This clone showed up just a few times. The rearrangement uses TRBV19 and TRBJ2-2; no clear D. Germline lookup yields CDR1 LNHDA and CDR2 SQIVND (reference sequence). Trimming removed 5 bases from V and 1 base from J, with 5 bases in between. The CDR3 extends over 13 amino acids. Here the CDR3 reads CASSLRNTGELFF. The CDR3 DNA reads as TGTGCCAGTAGTTTGAGGAACACCGGGGAGCTGTTTTTT. Drawing the rest from reference TRBV19 and TRBJ2-2, the complete variable domain is DGGITQSPKYLFRKEGQNVTLSCEQNLNHDAMYWYRQDPGQGLRLIYYSQIVNDFQKGDIAEGYSVSREKKESFPLTVTSAQKNPTAFYLCASSLRNTGELFFGEGSRLTVL.

This clone was observed a few times. The chain is built from TRBV15 and TRBJ2-3, with D maybe TRBD2 (6 bases). The CDR3 is 15 amino acids. V was trimmed by 6 bases and J by 2 bases, leaving 15 bases between them. Per the germline V gene, CDR1 is LNHNV and CDR2 is YYDKDF (reference sequence). CDR3 amino acids: CATSKRSGLTDTQYF. The CDR3 DNA reads TGTGCCACCAGTAAAAGGAGCGGGCTCACAGATACGCAGTATTTT.

The chain employs TRBV29-1 and TRBJ2-7; 11 positions match TRBD1. CDR3 length: 14 residues. The V segment lost 7 bases and the J segment 2 bases; nucleotides outside the gene matches: 7. Per germline, CDR1 SQVTM and CDR2 ANQGSEA. CDR3 amino acids: CSAGVGQGAYEQYF. In nucleotides, the CDR3 is TGCAGCGCCGGGGTGGGACAGGGGGCCTACGAGCAGTACTTC.

This clone was seen only once. Germline is not matched at one junction end, which may reflect a read error. The chain has TRBV5-1 and TRBJ2-2, with 9 bases fitting TRBD1. The CDR3 length is 17 residues. The V gene's germline CDR1 is SGHRS and CDR2 YFSETQ. CDR3 coding DNA: TGCGCCAGCAGCTCCGATGGGGGACAGGGACTACACCGGGGAGCTGTTTTT. It translates to CASSSDGGQGLHRGAVF.

This clone showed up just a few times. The chain uses TRBV11-3 and TRBJ1-3; no firm D call. Germline V gives CDR1 SGHNT, CDR2 YENEEA. V was cut by 1 base and J by 0 bases, with 7 bases left in between. This CDR3 is 15 amino acids long. The chain's CDR3 is CASSLGGSSGNTIYF. In DNA form, the CDR3 reads TGTGCCAGCAGCTTAGGAGGGAGCTCTGGAAACACCATATATTTT.

J is TRBJ2-1 and V is TRBV12-3 or TRBV12-4; D is unresolved. The CDR3 spans 12 residues. Between the trimmed V and J ends, which lost 5 bases and 6 bases, there was a span of 8 bases. In DNA, the CDR3 is TGTGCCAGCAGTCCGCGGACCAATGAGCAGTTCTTC. This codes for CASSPRTNEQFF.

The gene calls are TRBV2 and TRBJ2-2; D remains ambiguous. This CDR3 has 16 residues. Per the germline V gene, CDR1 is SNHLY and CDR2 is FYNNEI. V lost 6 bases and J lost 5, with 19 bases in between. In nucleotides, the CDR3 is TGTGCCAGCAGGGCGGACGCCCAAGCGCGGACCGGGGAGCTGTTTTTT. This translates into CASRADAQARTGELFF.

This chain connects TRBV18 to TRBJ1-6; 7 positions match TRBD1. V was pared by 3 bases and J by 9 bases, with 14 bases of the junction left unmatched. Germline CDR1 and CDR2: KGHSH and LQKENI. The CDR3 is 17 residues long. In DNA, the CDR3 is TGTGCCAGCTCACCCTTGGGCCCACAGGGGAGCATTTCACCCCTCCACTTT. Translating it yields CASSPLGPQGSISPLHF.

This chain joins TRBV19 and TRBJ1-2; no firm D call. Germline V CDR1 and CDR2: LNHDA, SQIVND (reference sequence). CDR3 length: 12 amino acids. The V and J ends lost 7 bases and 5 bases respectively, with 11 bases between them. The chain's CDR3 is CASNDRGYGYTF. In nucleotides, the CDR3 is TGTGCCAGTAACGACCGAGGGTATGGCTACACCTTC.

The V and J genes are TRBV6-1 and TRBJ1-2, with 11 positions matching TRBD1. Losses at the gene ends were 1 base for V and 7 bases for J; bases not matched to a gene: 5. The V gene's germline CDR1 is MNHNS and CDR2 SASEGT. The CDR3 extends over 15 amino acids. The DNA for the CDR3 is TGTGCCAGCAGTGAAGTCGGACAGGGGGCGTCTGGCTACACCTTC. Translation: CASSEVGQGASGYTF.